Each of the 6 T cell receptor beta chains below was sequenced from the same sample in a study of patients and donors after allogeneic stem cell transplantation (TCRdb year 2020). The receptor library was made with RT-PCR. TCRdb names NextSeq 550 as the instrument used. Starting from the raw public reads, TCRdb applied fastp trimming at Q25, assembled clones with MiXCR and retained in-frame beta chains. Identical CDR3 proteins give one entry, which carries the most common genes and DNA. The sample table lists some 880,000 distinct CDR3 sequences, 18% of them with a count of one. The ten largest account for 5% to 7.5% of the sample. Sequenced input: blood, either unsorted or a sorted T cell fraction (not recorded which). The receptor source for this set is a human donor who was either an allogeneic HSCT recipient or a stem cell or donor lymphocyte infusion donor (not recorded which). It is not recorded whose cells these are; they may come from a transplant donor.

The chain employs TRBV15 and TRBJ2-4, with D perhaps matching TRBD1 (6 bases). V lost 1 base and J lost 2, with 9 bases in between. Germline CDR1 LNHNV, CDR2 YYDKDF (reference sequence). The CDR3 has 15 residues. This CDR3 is CATSRAGGTKNIQYF. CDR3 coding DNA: TGTGCCACCAGCAGAGCTGGGGGCACCAAAAACATTCAGTACTTC.

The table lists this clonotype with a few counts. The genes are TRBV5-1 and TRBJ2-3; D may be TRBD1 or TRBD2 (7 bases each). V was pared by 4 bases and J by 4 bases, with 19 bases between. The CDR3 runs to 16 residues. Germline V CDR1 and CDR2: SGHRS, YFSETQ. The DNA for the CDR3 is TGCGCCAGCAGCCCCGGAGGGGAGGGGGCCTCAGATACGCAGTATTTT. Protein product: CASSPGGEGASDTQYF.

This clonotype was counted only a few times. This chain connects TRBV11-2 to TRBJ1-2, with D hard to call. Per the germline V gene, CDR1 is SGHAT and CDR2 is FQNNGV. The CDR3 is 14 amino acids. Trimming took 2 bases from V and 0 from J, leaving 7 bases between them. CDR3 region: CASSLRVANYGYTF. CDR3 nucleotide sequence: TGTGCCAGCAGCTTAAGGGTCGCTAACTATGGCTACACCTTC.

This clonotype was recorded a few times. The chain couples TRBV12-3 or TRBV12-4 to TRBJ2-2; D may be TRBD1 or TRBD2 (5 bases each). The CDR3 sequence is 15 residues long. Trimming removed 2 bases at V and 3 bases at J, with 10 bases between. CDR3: CASSLTGTHTGELFF. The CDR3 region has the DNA TGTGCCAGCAGTTTAACCGGGACGCACACCGGGGAGCTGTTTTTT.

The CDR3 region is CASSGQAVVQETQYF. The CDR3 region has the DNA TGTGCCAGCAGTGGGCAAGCGGTAGTCCAAGAGACCCAGTACTTC. V usage is TRBV2 and J usage is TRBJ2-5; weak D call: TRBD2 (5 bases). Germline assignment: CDR1 SNHLY and CDR2 FYNNEI. The CDR3 extends over 15 amino acids. Between the trimmed V and J ends, which lost 4 bases and 1 base, there was a span of 13 bases.

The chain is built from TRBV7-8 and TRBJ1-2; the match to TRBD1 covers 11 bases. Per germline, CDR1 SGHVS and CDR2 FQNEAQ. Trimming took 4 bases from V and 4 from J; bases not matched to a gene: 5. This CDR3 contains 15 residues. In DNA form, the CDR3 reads TGTGCCAGCAGCTCGAGGACAGGGGGCCTCTATGGCTACACCTTC. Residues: CASSSRTGGLYGYTF.